The 3 T cell receptor beta chains below were found in one sample sequenced in a study of CD8 T cells in Susac syndrome. Random-hexamer reverse transcription was applied to roughly 0.5 to 1 ug RNA. One entry per CDR3 protein, called by TCRdb with MiXCR from the immunoSEQ multiplex PCR reads. Of roughly 330,000 distinct CDR3 sequences listed, about 90% were seen once; the top ten hold over 0.065%. The sequenced sample consisted of CD4+ T cells from PBMCs. Receptors originate from a human donor with multiple sclerosis.

The gene calls are TRBV6-5 and TRBJ2-7; TRBD2 might be the D (5 bases). Trimming cost V 6 bases and J 0 bases, with 12 bases left between them. This CDR3 region has 14 residues. Per germline, CDR1 MNHEY and CDR2 SVGAGI. The CDR3, as DNA: TGTGCCAGCAGCTGGAGCGGCTCCTCCTACGAGCAGTACTTC. Its translation: CASSWSGSSYEQYF.

The rearrangement links TRBV20-1 to TRBJ1-4; a possible D gene is TRBD1 (5 bases). Between the trimmed V and J ends, which lost 3 bases and 5 bases, there was a span of 16 bases. The CDR3 spans 15 residues. Germline V gene data show CDR1 as DFQATT and CDR2 as SNEGSKA (reference sequence). Here the CDR3 reads CSASHPGRENEKLFF. CDR3 nucleotide sequence: TGCAGTGCTAGTCATCCGGGACGGGAGAATGAAAAACTGTTTTTT.

CDR3 nucleotides: TGTGCCAGCAGTTCCGCACTCCAGCAGTACTTC. Translation gives CASSSALQQYF. The chain is built from TRBV6-5 and TRBJ2-7; no reliable D call. The CDR3 has 11 residues. Germline CDR1 and CDR2: MNHEY and SVGAGI. V dropped 4 bases and J dropped 8 bases, with 9 bases sitting between them.